The T cell receptor (beta chain) described here comes from a study of blood T cell repertoires in COVID-19. Turning to the study itself: The analysed material was cDNA or gDNA that came from T cells, B-cell-depleted T cells, or PBMCs.

This clone appeared once. A read error may produce the germline difference seen at one junction end. There are 17 residues in the CDR3. Germline V gene lookup returns CDR1 SGHRS and CDR2 YFSETQ. Allocation to cohorts depended on clinical history reported by the participants. Method: immunoSEQ multiplex PCR; TCRdb's copy keeps in-frame clones and lacks some. The sample has 270,000 or so clones; around 93% are singletons. Sequences were obtained from PBMCs or T cells enriched from blood (not recorded which). V and J are TRBV5-1 and TRBJ2-7; 11 bases align to TRBD1. This clonotype was obtained from a man in his forties or fifties who had been exposed to COVID-19. The DNA for the CDR3 is TGCGCCAGCAGCTTCCTGGAGGGACAGGGGGGGTCCTATGAGCAGTACTTC. Translated, it gives CASSFLEGQGGSYEQYF.